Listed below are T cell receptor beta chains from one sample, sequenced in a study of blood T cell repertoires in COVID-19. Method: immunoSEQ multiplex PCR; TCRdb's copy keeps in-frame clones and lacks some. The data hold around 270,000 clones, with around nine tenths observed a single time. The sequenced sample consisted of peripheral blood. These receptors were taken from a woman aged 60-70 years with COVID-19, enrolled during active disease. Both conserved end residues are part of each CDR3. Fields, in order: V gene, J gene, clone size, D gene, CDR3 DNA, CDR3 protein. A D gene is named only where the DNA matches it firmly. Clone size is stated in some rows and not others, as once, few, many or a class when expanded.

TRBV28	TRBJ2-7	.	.	TGTGCCAGCAGTCTTCGGGTTCCAAGCGAGCAGTACTTC	CASSLRVPSEQYF
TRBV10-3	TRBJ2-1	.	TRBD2	TGTGCCATCAGTGAGTCTAGCGGGAGCTCCTACAATGAGCAGTTCTTC	CAISESSGSSYNEQFF
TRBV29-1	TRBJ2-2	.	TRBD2	TGCAGCGTTGAAGATTCAAGCGGGAGGAACACCGGGGAGCTGTTTTTT	CSVEDSSGRNTGELFF
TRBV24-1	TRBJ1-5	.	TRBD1	TGTGCCACCAGTGATTTGCAGACAGGGAATCAGCCCCAGCATTTT	CATSDLQTGNQPQHF
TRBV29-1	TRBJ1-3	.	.	TGCAGCGTTGCGGTCTCTGGAAACACCATATATTTT	CSVAVSGNTIYF
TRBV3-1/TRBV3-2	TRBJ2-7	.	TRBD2	TGTGCCAGCAGCCAAGTCCCAGCGGGAGACCTCTCCTACGAGCAGTACTTC	CASSQVPAGDLSYEQYF
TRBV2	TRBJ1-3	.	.	TGTGCCAGCGGGGGACTCGTCCATGGAAACACCATATATTTT	CASGGLVHGNTIYF
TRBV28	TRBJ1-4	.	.	TGTGCCAGCAGTTTATTACAGGGTAATGAAAAACTGTTTTTT	CASSLLQGNEKLFF
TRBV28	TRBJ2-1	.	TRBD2	TGTGCCAGCAGTCTTCCGGGGACTAGTTTACGGCAGTTCTTC	CASSLPGTSLRQFF
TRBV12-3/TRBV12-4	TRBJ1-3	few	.	TGTGCCAGCACTCCTCAGGGAAACACCATATATTTT	CASTPQGNTIYF
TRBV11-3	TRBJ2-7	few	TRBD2	TGTGCCAGCAGCCCGGGACTAGCGGGTCCCCCCTACGAGCAGTACTTC	CASSPGLAGPPYEQYF
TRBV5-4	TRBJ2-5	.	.	TGTGCCAGCACCGATTCAAACAGGGAGACCCAGTACTTC	CASTDSNRETQYF
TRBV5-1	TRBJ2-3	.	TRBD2	TGCGCCAGCAGCCTGGGACTAGGAGGCGCAGATACGCAGTATTTT	CASSLGLGGADTQYF
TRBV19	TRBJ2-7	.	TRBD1	TGTGCCAGTAGGGACAGGGGCTCCTACGAGCAGTACTTC	CASRDRGSYEQYF
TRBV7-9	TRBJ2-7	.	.	TGTGCCAGCAGCTTAGTTGATTATTTGGTAGCAAGCTCCTACGAGCAGTACTTC	CASSLVDYLVASSYEQYF
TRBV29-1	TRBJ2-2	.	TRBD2	TGCAGCGTCGTATTGTCGCGTAGCGGGCCTAGCTGGGCCGGGGAGCTGTTTTTT	CSVVLSRSGPSWAGELFF
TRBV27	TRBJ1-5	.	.	TGTGCCAGCGGCCCTTGGTCCAATCAGCCCCAGCATTTT	CASGPWSNQPQHF
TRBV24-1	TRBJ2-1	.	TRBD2	TGTGCCACCAGTGATTTTAGCGGGGGATACAATGAGCAGTTCTTC	CATSDFSGGYNEQFF
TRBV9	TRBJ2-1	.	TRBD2	TGTGCCAGCAGCGTCCGACTAGCGGGATACAATGAGCAGTTCTTC	CASSVRLAGYNEQFF
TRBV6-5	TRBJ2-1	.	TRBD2	TGTGCCAGCCGAGCACTAGCGGGAGTGGACGGTGAGCAGTTCTTC	CASRALAGVDGEQFF
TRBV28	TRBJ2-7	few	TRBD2	TGTGCCAGCACTATCCTAGCGGGAGCCCCCCGTTACGAGCAGTACTTC	CASTILAGAPRYEQYF
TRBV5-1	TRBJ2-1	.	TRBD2	TGCGCCAGCAGCTTAAGACTAGCGGGAGGGCCAAGTGAGCAGTTCTTC	CASSLRLAGGPSEQFF
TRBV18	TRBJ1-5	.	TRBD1	TGTGCCAGCTCACTACAGGGGGCAGGGAATCAGCCCCAGCATTTT	CASSLQGAGNQPQHF
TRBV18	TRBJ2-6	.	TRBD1	TGTGCCAGCTCATTATCCGGGACAGGGTCACCTGGGGCCAACGTCCTGACTTTC	CASSLSGTGSPGANVLTF
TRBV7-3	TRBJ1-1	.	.	TGTGCCAGCAGCTTTAGAATGAACACTGAAGCTTTCTTT	CASSFRMNTEAFF
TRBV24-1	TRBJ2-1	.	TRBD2	TGTGCCACCAGCCGCCGGAGGACTAGCGGCTACAATGAGCAGTTCTTC	CATSRRRTSGYNEQFF
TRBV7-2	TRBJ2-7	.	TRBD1	TGTGCCAGCAGCTTAGTTCAGGGGGCCTACGAGCAGTACTTC	CASSLVQGAYEQYF
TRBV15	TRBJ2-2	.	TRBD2	TGTGCCACCAGCAGAGATTCCCGGACTAGCGTCGGGGAGCTGTTTTTT	CATSRDSRTSVGELFF
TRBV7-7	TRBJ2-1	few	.	TGTGCCAGCAGCTTGAGCACTAGCAGAAATGAGCAGTTCTTC	CASSLSTSRNEQFF
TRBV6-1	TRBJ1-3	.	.	TGTGCCAGCAGTGATACGTGGCAGGGCATGTCTGGAAACACCATATATTTT	CASSDTWQGMSGNTIYF
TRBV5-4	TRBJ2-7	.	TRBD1	TGTGCCAGCAGCTTAGACAGGGGAAACTACGAGCAGTACTTC	CASSLDRGNYEQYF
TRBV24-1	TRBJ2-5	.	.	TGTGCCACCAGTGATGTAAGGCAGGCCTCCGGGACCCAGTACTTC	CATSDVRQASGTQYF
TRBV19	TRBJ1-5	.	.	TGTGCCAGTAGTCGCCTACAGGGATCGAGTCAGCCCCAGCATTTT	CASSRLQGSSQPQHF
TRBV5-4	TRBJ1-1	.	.	TGTGCCAGCAGCTTGAGGAGCCTGAACACTGAAGCTTTCTTT	CASSLRSLNTEAFF
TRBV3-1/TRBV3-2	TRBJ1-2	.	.	TGTGCCAGCAGCCAAACCCGGGGAGGCGCCTATGGCTACACCTTC	CASSQTRGGAYGYTF
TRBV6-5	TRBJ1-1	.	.	TGTGCCAGCAGACCACCCGGCAGGGACACTGAAGCTTTCTTT	CASRPPGRDTEAFF
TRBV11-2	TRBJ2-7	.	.	TGTGCCAGCAGCTTTGGATCAGGGTTCCCTGCCTCCTACGAGCAGTACTTC	CASSFGSGFPASYEQYF
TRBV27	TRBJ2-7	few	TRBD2	TGTGCCAGCAGTTTTTCCGACCCTAGCGGGAGACCTTACGAGCAGTACTTC	CASSFSDPSGRPYEQYF
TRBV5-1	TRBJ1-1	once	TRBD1	TGCGCCAGCAGCGTACTACAGGGGGCGCACACTGAAGCTTTCTTT	CASSVLQGAHTEAFF
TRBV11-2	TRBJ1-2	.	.	TGTGCCAGCAGCTCCCCGACAGGATACTATGGCTACACCTTC	CASSSPTGYYGYTF
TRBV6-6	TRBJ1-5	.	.	TGTGCCAGCAGCCTAGGACACCGAGATCAGCCCCAGCATTTT	CASSLGHRDQPQHF
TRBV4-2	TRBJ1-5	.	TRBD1	TGTGCCAGCAGCCGCGACAGGGGAAACAATCAGCCCCAGCATTTT	CASSRDRGNNQPQHF
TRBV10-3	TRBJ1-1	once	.	TGTGCCATCGGCAACCCGGGAGGCCGCACTGAAGCTTTCTTT	CAIGNPGGRTEAFF
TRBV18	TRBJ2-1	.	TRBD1	TGTGCCAGCCAGGGGGACAGGGCAGGTGAGCAGTTCTTC	CASQGDRAGEQFF
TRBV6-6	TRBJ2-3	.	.	TGTGCCAGCAGCCGGGTCGGTGTGGGTACGCAGTATTTT	CASSRVGVGTQYF
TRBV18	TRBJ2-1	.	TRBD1	TGTGCCAGCTCACAGGGACAGGGGAGCAATGAGCAGTTCTTC	CASSQGQGSNEQFF
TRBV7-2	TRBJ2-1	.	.	TGTGCCAGCAGCTCCAATTATGAGCAGTTCTTC	CASSSNYEQFF
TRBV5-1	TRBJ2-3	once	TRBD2	TGCGCCAGCAGCTATCGACCCCCCGGGACTAGCGGAGCCCCTAGCACAGATACGCAGTATTTT	CASSYRPPGTSGAPSTDTQYF
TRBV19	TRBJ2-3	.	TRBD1	TGTGCCAGTAGTGGACTATCCGGGACAGGGAGGGATACGCAGTATTTT	CASSGLSGTGRDTQYF
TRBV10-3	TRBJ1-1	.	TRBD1	TGTGCCATCAGTCGACAGGGGGGAGATGAAGCTTTCTTT	CAISRQGGDEAFF
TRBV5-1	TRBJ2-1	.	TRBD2	TGCGCCAGCAGCTTCCGGGATAGCGGGAGTGTGAACAATGAGCAGTTCTTC	CASSFRDSGSVNNEQFF
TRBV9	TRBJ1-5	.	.	TGTGCCAGCAGCGAGCAAGGGGTTCAGCCCCAGCATTTT	CASSEQGVQPQHF
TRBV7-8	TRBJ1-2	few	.	TGTGCCAGCAGCTTAGGACGTCGGAAAGGCTCCGCGGGAGGAATTGGAGGCTACACCTTC	CASSLGRRKGSAGGIGGYTF